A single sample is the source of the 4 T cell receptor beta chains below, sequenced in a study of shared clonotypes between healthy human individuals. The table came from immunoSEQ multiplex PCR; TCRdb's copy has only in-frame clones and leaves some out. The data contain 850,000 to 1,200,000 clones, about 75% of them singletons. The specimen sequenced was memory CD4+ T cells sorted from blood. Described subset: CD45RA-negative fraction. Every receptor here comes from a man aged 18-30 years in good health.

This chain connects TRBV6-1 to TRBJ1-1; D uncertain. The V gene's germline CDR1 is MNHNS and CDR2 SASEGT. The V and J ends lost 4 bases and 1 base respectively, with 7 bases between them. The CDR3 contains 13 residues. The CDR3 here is CASSVRGNTEAFF. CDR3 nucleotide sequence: TGTGCCAGCAGTGTACGGGGGAACACTGAAGCTTTCTTT.

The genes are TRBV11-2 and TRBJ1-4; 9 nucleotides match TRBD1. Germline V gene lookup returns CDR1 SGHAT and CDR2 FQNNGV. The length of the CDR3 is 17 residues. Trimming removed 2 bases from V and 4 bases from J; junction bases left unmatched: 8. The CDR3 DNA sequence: TGTGCCAGCAGCTTATCAATCGCGACAGGGGGTAATGAAAAACTGTTTTTT. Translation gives CASSLSIATGGNEKLFF.

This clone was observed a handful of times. The DNA of the CDR3 is TGCAGTGCTAGAATAGTCGTAGCTTTCTTT. Residues: CSARIVVAFF. This chain uses TRBV20-1 with TRBJ1-1; D uncertain. Germline V gives CDR1 DFQATT, CDR2 SNEGSKA (reference sequence). This CDR3 spans 10 amino acids. Between the trimmed V and J ends, which lost 2 bases and 10 bases, there was a span of 8 bases.

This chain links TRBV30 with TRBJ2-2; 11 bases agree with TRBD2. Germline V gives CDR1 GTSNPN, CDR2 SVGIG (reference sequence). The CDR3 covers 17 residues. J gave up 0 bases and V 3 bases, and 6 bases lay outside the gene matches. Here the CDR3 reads CAWRTGLAGANTGELFF. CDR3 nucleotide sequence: TGTGCCTGGAGGACCGGACTAGCGGGCGCGAACACCGGGGAGCTGTTTTTT.